Each of the 5 T cell receptor beta chains below was sequenced from the same sample in a study of blood T cell repertoires in COVID-19. The table came from immunoSEQ multiplex PCR; TCRdb's copy has only in-frame clones and leaves some out. Of about 87,000 clones in the sample, around 87% are singletons; the top ten hold over 4%. The specimen was peripheral blood. Receptors originate from a man between 40 and 49 years old with acute or convalescent COVID-19.

The J gene is TRBJ2-5, the V gene TRBV9; possible D gene TRBD2, 5 bases. Germline loops: CDR1 SGDLS, CDR2 YYNGEE. The CDR3 runs to 15 residues. V was trimmed by 0 bases and J by 5 bases, leaving 14 bases between them. The CDR3 DNA sequence: TGTGCCAGCAGCGTAGCTAGTACGGGCGGGGAGACCCAGTACTTC. Protein product: CASSVASTGGETQYF.

The chain carries TRBV9 and TRBJ2-1; D gene unclear. This CDR3 region has 11 residues. Trimming cost V 0 bases and J 8 bases, with 3 bases left between them. CDR1 is SGDLS and CDR2 is YYNGEE in the germline V gene. The CDR3 DNA reads as TGTGCCAGCAGCGTAGCGGATGAGCAGTTCTTC. Encoded protein: CASSVADEQFF.

The chain links TRBV4-3 to TRBJ1-1, with TRBD1 as a possible D gene (6 bases). CDR3 length: 15 residues. Trimming removed 0 bases from V and 10 bases from J, with 18 bases in between. The germline V gene encodes CDR1 LGHNA and CDR2 YSLEER. DNA of the CDR3: TGCGCCAGCAGCCAAGACTATCTCCGGGACATAGGAGCTTTCTTT. Translation gives CASSQDYLRDIGAFF.

This chain connects TRBV19 to TRBJ1-1; 7 nucleotides match TRBD1. The CDR3 contains 13 residues. Losses at the gene ends were 1 base for V and 5 bases for J; bases not matched to a gene: 1. Germline-derived CDR1 and CDR2 are LNHDA and SQIVND (reference sequence). The CDR3 DNA reads as TGTGCCAGTAGTATAGCAGGGGGGACTGAAGCTTTCTTT. Its protein is CASSIAGGTEAFF.

The rearrangement uses TRBV29-1 and TRBJ2-2; TRBD1 matches 8 bases. Germline values: CDR1 SQVTM, CDR2 ANQGSEA. The V gene end was trimmed by 7 bases and the J gene end by 5 bases; junction bases not matched to a gene: 9. This CDR3 is 14 amino acids long. CDR3 nucleotide sequence: TGCAGCGGAGGAGCAGGGGGCGATACCGGGGAGCTGTTTTTT. Translating gives CSGGAGGDTGELFF.